What follows are 19 T cell receptor beta chains derived from one specimen sequenced in a study of cytomegalovirus exposure and HLA in healthy donors (TCRdb year 2017). Library preparation employed the immunoSEQ multiplex PCR assay. A mixture of 60 forward primers for TCR Vbeta segments and 13 reverse primers for TCR Jbeta segments was used in the multiplex PCR. The source is immuneACCESS, and TCRdb retained only in-frame sequences with V and J called. Part of the clones is not carried over; for the studies checked, unresolved V genes explain less than half of this, and the remainder is unexplained. The table for this sample lists about 130,000 clones; approximately 80% of them were counted only once. The biggest ten clones account for around 2.2% of the sample. The specimen was PBMCs. Receptor source: a man in his thirties or forties in good health and CMV-seronegative.

The chain couples TRBV28 to TRBJ2-3; D might be TRBD2 (6 bases). Trimming removed 6 bases from V and 0 bases from J, with 7 bases in between. Germline V CDR1 and CDR2: MDHEN, SYDVKM. CDR3 size: 13 residues. The CDR3 loop reads CASRGTSTDTQYF. Here the CDR3 DNA reads TGTGCCAGCAGAGGGACTAGCACAGATACGCAGTATTTT.

The V call is TRBV30, the J call TRBJ1-5, with D maybe TRBD1 (5 bases). V lost 3 bases to trimming and J lost 6 bases, with 18 bases between them. CDR3 length: 15 residues. CDR1 and CDR2 from the germline V gene are GTSNPN and SVGIG (reference sequence). The CDR3 nucleotides read TGTGCCTGGAGCCCCGGCGGCAGGGAGGGTCAGCCCCAGCATTTT. This gives the protein CAWSPGGREGQPQHF.

This clone has a handful of counts. The genes are TRBV10-3 and TRBJ2-5; D possibly corresponds to TRBD2 (6 bases). V was clipped by 10 bases and J by 6 bases, with 21 bases between them. Germline CDR1 and CDR2: ENHRY and SYGVKD. The length of the CDR3 is 14 residues. CDR3 in DNA: TGTGCCACCGGGTCGGACGGGAGCTGGAAGACCCAGTACTTC. It codes for CATGSDGSWKTQYF.

This chain connects TRBV30 to TRBJ1-4; 12 nucleotides line up with TRBD1. Trimming cost V 3 bases and J 0 bases; bases outside gene matches: 5. There are 17 residues in the CDR3. Germline lookup yields CDR1 GTSNPN and CDR2 SVGIG (reference sequence). As DNA, the CDR3 is TGTGCCTGGAGCGGGACAGGGGGCCAGGCAACTAATGAAAAACTGTTTTTT. It is translated as CAWSGTGGQATNEKLFF.

This clone was recorded a few times. This chain uses TRBV4-3 with TRBJ2-2; TRBD2 agrees at 9 bases. The CDR3 consists of 20 residues. Germline trimming cut 0 bases from V and 4 bases from J; bases unmatched to any gene: 15. Germline V gene sequence: CDR1 LGHNA, CDR2 YSLEER. DNA of the CDR3: TGCGCCAGCAGCCAAGATTCCTATCATGAAGCGGGAGGATCCACCGGGGAGCTGTTTTTT. Amino acids: CASSQDSYHEAGGSTGELFF.

CDR3 nucleotides: TGTGCCAGCAGTGGACTGACTAGAAGGAGCAATGAGCAGTTCTTC. Encoded protein: CASSGLTRRSNEQFF. The chain links TRBV25-1 to TRBJ2-1; tentative D call: TRBD2 (6 bases). Germline V gives CDR1 MGHDK, CDR2 SYGVNS. This CDR3 is 15 amino acids long. V was clipped by 4 bases and J by 6 bases, with 16 bases between them. Complete variable domain (other parts from reference TRBV25-1 and TRBJ2-1): EADIYQTPRYLVIGTGKKITLECSQTMGHDKMYWYQQDPGMELHLIHYSYGVNSTEKGDLSSESTVSRIRTEHFPLTLESARPSHTSQYLCASSGLTRRSNEQFFGPGTRLTVL.

Here the CDR3 reads CASSSDLAGVEQFF. The CDR3 DNA follows: TGTGCCAGCAGTAGCGATCTAGCGGGAGTTGAGCAGTTCTTC. The chain links TRBV7-2 to TRBJ2-1; 10 bases agree with TRBD2. The CDR3 runs 14 residues. The junction had 8 bases not matched to a gene; V was cut back by 6 bases and J by 9 bases. Germline-derived CDR1 and CDR2 are SGHTA and FQGNSA.

This clone occurred once. This chain links TRBV29-1 with TRBJ2-1; perhaps TRBD2 as D (5 bases). Germline loops: CDR1 SQVTM, CDR2 ANQGSEA. The CDR3 runs to 15 residues. V lost 5 bases and J lost 4, with 18 bases in between. The DNA of the CDR3 is TGCAGCGTTCGGGGAACACCGACGAGTTACAATGAGCAGTTCTTC. Its protein is CSVRGTPTSYNEQFF.

The chain employs TRBV5-4 and TRBJ2-1; 12 bases match TRBD2. V trimming: 4 bases; J trimming: 7 bases; junction bases outside the gene matches: 9. This CDR3 spans 16 amino acids. Germline CDR1 reads SGHNT; CDR2 reads YYREEE (reference sequence). The CDR3 DNA sequence: TGTGCCAGCAGCCCCCGGACTAGCGGGACTAGGAATGAGCAGTTCTTC. Translating it yields CASSPRTSGTRNEQFF.

This chain joins TRBV2 and TRBJ1-1, with D hard to call. The germline V gene has CDR1 SNHLY and CDR2 FYNNEI. The CDR3 has 13 residues. Trimming removed 4 bases at V and 1 base at J, with 7 bases between. Here the CDR3 DNA reads TGTGCCAGCAGTGTGCGGTGGAACACTGAAGCTTTCTTT. Translated, it gives CASSVRWNTEAFF.

CDR3 nucleotides: TGTGCCAGCAGCTCTCACTATGGCTACACCTTC. Translating it yields CASSSHYGYTF. The chain is built from TRBV7-9 and TRBJ1-2; D gene ambiguous. Trimming took off 4 bases at V and 3 bases at J, with 3 bases between the two ends. The length of the CDR3 is 11 residues. Germline-derived CDR1 and CDR2 are SEHNR and FQNEAQ (reference sequence).

The rearrangement links TRBV7-9 to TRBJ1-5; TRBD1 agrees at 8 bases. Trimming at V came to 5 bases and at J to 7 bases, leaving 7 bases not matched to a gene. From germline, CDR1 is SEHNR and CDR2 FQNEAQ (reference sequence). There are 14 residues in the CDR3. Here the CDR3 reads CASSPGQGAQPQHF. The CDR3 nucleotides are TGTGCCAGCAGCCCCGGGCAGGGGGCCCAGCCCCAGCATTTT.

This clone has only one observation. The chain links TRBV9 to TRBJ1-5; D might be TRBD1 (6 bases). This CDR3 spans 14 amino acids. Trimming shortened V by 4 bases and J by 2 bases, and 10 bases separated the two germline ends. The germline V gene has CDR1 SGDLS and CDR2 YYNGEE. The chain's CDR3 is CASSRGGGNQPQHF. Written as DNA, the CDR3 is TGTGCCAGCAGCAGAGGGGGTGGCAATCAGCCCCAGCATTTT.

Comments on this clone: The sample has other DNA sequences that encode this CDR3 too. The gene calls are TRBV2 and TRBJ2-3; D gene unclear. CDR3 length equals 11 residues. The germline CDR1 and CDR2 sequences are SNHLY and FYNNEI. V was trimmed by 5 bases and J by 3 bases, leaving 3 bases between them. CDR3 nucleotide sequence: TGTGCCAGCAGTCCAACAGATACGCAGTATTTT. This encodes CASSPTDTQYF.

This clone showed up just once. The J gene is TRBJ1-5, the V gene TRBV6-4; D possibly corresponds to TRBD1 (6 bases). CDR3 length equals 16 residues. V lost 3 bases and J 3 bases, leaving 15 bases between the germline ends. Looked up from germline, CDR1 is MRHNA and CDR2 is SNTAGT. In DNA, the CDR3 is TGTGCCAGCAGTGAGCGACAGGACCCATCCAATCAGCCCCAGCATTTT. Translation gives CASSERQDPSNQPQHF.

The chain has TRBV7-9 and TRBJ2-5; D may be TRBD2 (6 bases). CDR3 length: 13 amino acids. The germline V and J ends were trimmed by 5 bases and 8 bases, with 15 bases remaining between them. The germline CDR1 and CDR2 sequences are SEHNR and FQNEAQ (reference sequence). CDR3 nucleotide sequence: TGTGCCAGCAGCGGCGGGACTTCGGGCACCCAGTACTTC. It translates to CASSGGTSGTQYF. Full variable domain (missing parts from reference TRBV7-9 and TRBJ2-5): DTGVSQNPRHKITKRGQNVTFRCDPISEHNRLYWYRQTLGQGPEFLTYFQNEAQLEKSRLLSDRFSAERPKGSFSTLEIQRTEQGDSAMYLCASSGGTSGTQYFGPGTRLLVL.

This clone was detected once. V is TRBV11-2 and J is TRBJ2-1; TRBD1 aligns across 10 bases. The length of the CDR3 is 16 residues. V trimming: 3 bases; J trimming: 7 bases; junction bases outside the gene matches: 9. Looked up from germline, CDR1 is SGHAT and CDR2 is FQNNGV. DNA of the CDR3: TGTGCCAGCAGCTTCGGGACAGGGGCCTACCCTAATGAGCAGTTCTTC. Protein: CASSFGTGAYPNEQFF.

This rearrangement joins TRBV11-3 to TRBJ2-3; 10 nucleotides line up with TRBD2. Germline-derived CDR1 and CDR2 are SGHNT and YENEEA. This CDR3 has 16 residues. After removal of 5 bases from V and 6 bases from J, the junction contained 11 bases not matched to a gene. CDR3 DNA sequence: TGTGCCAGCAGCCACCAGCGGGAGGGCCCCTCGGATACGCAGTATTTT. This translates into CASSHQREGPSDTQYF.

The chain is built from TRBV7-9 and TRBJ1-2; weak D call: TRBD1 (5 bases). CDR3 length: 15 residues. V was clipped by 5 bases and J by 6 bases, with 19 bases between them. The V gene's germline CDR1 is SEHNR and CDR2 FQNEAQ (reference sequence). This chain's CDR3 is CASSSSTGIKHGYTF. The DNA for the CDR3 is TGTGCCAGCAGCAGTTCCACAGGAATTAAACATGGCTACACCTTC.